This TCR beta chain is drawn from a study of blood T cells in healthy people across ages. Between the trimmed V and J ends, which lost 0 bases and 10 bases, there was a span of 13 bases. The germline gives CDR1 MNHEY, CDR2 SVGAGI. The CDR3 loop spans 15 amino acids. A second PCR of about 7 to 11 cycles used a sample-barcoded 5' primer and a J-beta primer mix. TCRdb redid the calling of the 5' RACE reads with MiXCR, one entry per CDR3 protein. The sample carries about 800,000 distinct CDR3 sequences, roughly 64% recorded once. This sequence joins TRBV6-5 and TRBJ2-6, with a possible D match to TRBD1 (6 bases). The sample comprised blood. The TCR sequence derives from a man aged 25-40 years in good health. CDR3: CASSYSSGEANVLTF. DNA for the CDR3: TGTGCCAGCAGTTACTCGTCAGGGGAAGCTAACGTCCTGACTTTC.